This T cell receptor (beta chain) emerged from a study of shared clonotypes between healthy human individuals. Study results and limitations: Specimens sampled were limited to blood, with tissue repertoires likely differing.

Naive-designated CD8 cells lacked CD45RO, were positively enriched for CCR7, and omitted terminally differentiated effector memory CD45RA+ cells. It was across several immunoSEQ plates that each subset's genomic DNA was evenly split. Only in-frame clones appear in the TCRdb table, and some are missing; sequencing was by immunoSEQ multiplex PCR. Of nearly 600,000 clones listed, about 95% are singletons. In regard to this clone: Its specificity is unknown.

V shed 2 bases and J 6 bases; nucleotides not matched to a gene: 5. This CDR3 has 13 residues. The germline CDR1 and CDR2 sequences are SGHNT and YYREEE (reference sequence). Source material: naive CD8+ T cells sorted from blood. This chain links TRBV5-4 with TRBJ2-7, with 7 bases fitting TRBD1. This receptor was taken from a woman in her twenties or thirties in good health. The CDR3 coding sequence is TGTGCCAGCAGCTTAACGACAGGGAGCGAGCAGTACTTC. Translation: CASSLTTGSEQYF.